Each of the 32 T cell receptor beta chains below was sequenced from the same sample in a study of a mutant IDH1 vaccine in newly diagnosed glioma. Their target antigens are unknown. Time point specified: week 35, safety follow-up. Topical imiquimod accompanied each vaccine dose, which consisted of 300 ug of mutant IDH1 20-mer peptide. Sequencing was performed with immunoSEQ multiplex PCR; in TCRdb, only in-frame clones are kept and a portion is missing. The sample holds about 45,000 clones, 92% seen once. Material: PBMCs, obtained from a glioma patient whose treatment included an IDH1 peptide vaccine. The receptors shown here come from a man in his fifties with glioma.

Here the CDR3 DNA reads TGTGCCAGCAGCCCCGGGACAGGGTCCTACGAGCAGTACTTC. This gives the protein CASSPGTGSYEQYF. The rearrangement joins TRBV7-9 to TRBJ2-7, with 9 bases matching TRBD1. With V trimmed by 5 bases and J by 1 base, 3 bases remained unmatched. CDR1 SEHNR and CDR2 FQNEAQ come from the germline V gene (reference sequence). This CDR3 comprises 14 residues.

This chain joins TRBV5-6 and TRBJ1-1; TRBD1 agrees at 7 bases. The CDR3 sequence is 15 residues long. Germline values: CDR1 SGHDT, CDR2 YYEEEE. With V trimmed by 3 bases and J by 7 bases, 12 bases remained unmatched. For the CDR3, the DNA is TGTGCCAGCAGCTCGGAGGGGGCGGCTTTTAATGAAGCTTTCTTT. Amino acids: CASSSEGAAFNEAFF. Combining the CDR3 with reference TRBV5-6 and TRBJ1-1 gives the whole variable domain DAGVTQSPTHLIKTRGQQVTLRCSPKSGHDTVSWYQQALGQGPQFIFQYYEEEERQRGNFPDRFSGHQFPNYSSELNVNALLLGDSALYLCASSSEGAAFNEAFFGQGTRLTVV.

This rearrangement joins TRBV10-1 to TRBJ2-1, with D possibly matching TRBD1 (5 bases). V was trimmed by 3 bases and J by 5 bases, leaving 17 bases between them. Germline CDR1 reads WNHNN; CDR2 reads SYGVQD (reference sequence). This CDR3 region has 16 residues. The CDR3 reads CASSEQALPPNNEQFF. CDR3 coding DNA: TGCGCCAGCAGTGAACAGGCCCTCCCCCCGAACAATGAGCAGTTCTTC.

The chain combines TRBV18 with TRBJ2-7; TRBD1 matches at 9 bases. This CDR3 contains 14 residues. The J segment lost 5 bases and the V segment lost 3 bases, leaving 5 bases of the junction unmatched. CDR1 and CDR2 (germline): KGHSH, LQKENI. The chain's CDR3 is CASSPGTGIHEQYF. Written as DNA, the CDR3 is TGTGCCAGCTCACCCGGGACAGGGATCCACGAGCAGTACTTC. Filled out from reference TRBV18 and TRBJ2-7, the complete variable domain reads NAGVMQNPRHLVRRRGQEARLRCSPMKGHSHVYWYRQLPEEGLKFMVYLQKENIIDESGMPKERFSAEFPKEGPSILRIQQVVRGDSAAYFCASSPGTGIHEQYFGPGTRLTVT.

The genes are TRBV27 and TRBJ2-3; the match to TRBD2 covers 7 bases. With 8 bases clipped from V and 0 bases from J, the junction kept 5 bases outside the gene matches. CDR3 length: 14 residues. Germline loops: CDR1 MNHEY, CDR2 SMNVEV (reference sequence). This CDR3 reads CASQSSGSTDTQYF. The CDR3 coding sequence is TGTGCCAGCCAATCTAGCGGTAGCACAGATACGCAGTATTTT.

The rearrangement uses TRBV27 and TRBJ2-7, with D tentatively TRBD2 (6 bases). Trimming shortened V by 0 bases and J by 7 bases, and 16 bases separated the two germline ends. The CDR3 covers 15 residues. Per the germline V gene, CDR1 is MNHEY and CDR2 is SMNVEV (reference sequence). CDR3 in amino acids: CASSLSAAGGGEQYF. Written as DNA, the CDR3 is TGTGCCAGCAGTTTATCGGCGGCGGGTGGAGGGGAGCAGTACTTC.

The chain recombines TRBV7-9 with TRBJ2-1; 11 bases align to TRBD2. Germline V CDR1 and CDR2: SEHNR, FQNEAQ (reference sequence). This CDR3 spans 15 amino acids. The ends lost 0 bases at V and 7 bases at J; junction bases unmatched: 2. The CDR3 protein is CASSLASGGANEQFF. CDR3 DNA sequence: TGTGCCAGCAGCTTAGCTAGCGGGGGGGCAAATGAGCAGTTCTTC.

CDR3 coding DNA: TGTGCCAGCAGTGAGGGCGAGGTTCGGTTAGGCTACACCTTC. Amino acids: CASSEGEVRLGYTF. The chain couples TRBV25-1 to TRBJ1-2; D call uncertain. V lost 3 bases and J lost 8, with 16 bases in between. This CDR3 has 14 residues. Germline assignment: CDR1 MGHDK and CDR2 SYGVNS.

This clone was picked up one time. As DNA, the CDR3 is TGTGCCAGCAGCAGGTCTAGCGGGAGAACTCGCCACGAGCAGTACTTC. Its protein product is CASSRSSGRTRHEQYF. This rearrangement joins TRBV21-1 to TRBJ2-7; the table's D call, TRBD2, was not checked against the DNA. TRBV21-1 is termed a pseudogene. The CDR3 is made up of 16 amino acids.

The chain is built from TRBV5-1 and TRBJ2-7; the D gene is possibly TRBD1 (5 bases). The CDR3 covers 15 residues. CDR1 is SGHRS, CDR2 YFSETQ, per germline. Trimming removed 2 bases at V and 1 base at J, with 13 bases between. The CDR3 spells CASSFGQGPSYEQYF. The DNA for the CDR3 is TGCGCCAGCAGCTTTGGGCAGGGCCCATCCTACGAGCAGTACTTC.

This clone was counted between two and nine times. In DNA form, the CDR3 reads TGCGCCAGCAGCCCAGTCAGATCCCACATGAACACTGAAGCTTTCTTT. Translated: CASSPVRSHMNTEAFF. The genes are TRBV5-1 and TRBJ1-1; no clear D gene. The germline gives CDR1 SGHRS, CDR2 YFSETQ. V was cut by 4 bases and J by 0 bases, with 16 bases left in between. CDR3 length: 16 residues. The whole variable domain, remainder taken from reference TRBV5-1 and TRBJ1-1, is KAGVTQTPRYLIKTRGQQVTLSCSPISGHRSVSWYQQTPGQGLQFLFEYFSETQRNKGNFPGRFSGRQFSNSRSEMNVSTLELGDSALYLCASSPVRSHMNTEAFFGQGTRLTVV.

The rearrangement links TRBV5-4 to TRBJ2-7; no clear D. Germline-derived CDR1 and CDR2 are SGHNT and YYREEE (reference sequence). V shed 0 bases and J shed 6 bases, with 10 bases lying between them. The CDR3 is 13 amino acids. The CDR3 DNA reads TGTGCCAGCAGCTTGGGTGAGCGACGCGAGCAGTACTTC. This translates into CASSLGERREQYF.

This chain uses TRBV6-5 with TRBJ1-1, with 11 bases that match TRBD1. From germline, CDR1 is MNHEY and CDR2 SVGAGI. Germline trimming cut 5 bases from V and 4 bases from J; bases unmatched to any gene: 6. CDR3 length: 15 residues. The CDR3: CASSASGTGGTEAFF. The CDR3 nucleotides are TGTGCCAGCAGTGCGTCCGGGACAGGGGGCACTGAAGCTTTCTTT.

The rearrangement uses TRBV4-2 and TRBJ2-1, with 10 nucleotides matching TRBD2. CDR3 length: 16 amino acids. Germline V gene data show CDR1 as LGHNA and CDR2 as YNFKEQ. With 1 base clipped from V and 7 bases from J, the junction kept 7 bases outside the gene matches. The CDR3 region is CASSQVSAGGNNEQFF. The CDR3 DNA reads as TGTGCCAGCAGCCAAGTATCAGCGGGAGGGAATAATGAGCAGTTCTTC.

This rearrangement joins TRBV7-6 to TRBJ2-1; no clear D gene. From germline, CDR1 is SGHVS and CDR2 FNYEAQ. Trimming took 11 bases from V and 1 from J, leaving 18 bases between them. The CDR3 contains 15 residues. CDR3 loop: CASGPARDSYNEQFF. CDR3 coding DNA: TGTGCCTCCGGGCCGGCCCGCGATTCCTACAATGAGCAGTTCTTC. Variable domain in full (rest from reference TRBV7-6 and TRBJ2-1): GAGVSQSPRYKVTKRGQDVALRCDPISGHVSLYWYRQALGQGPEFLTYFNYEAQQDKSGLPNDRFSAERPEGSISTLTIQRTEQRDSAMYRCASGPARDSYNEQFFGPGTRLTVL.

V is TRBV25-1 and J is TRBJ1-1, with D tentatively TRBD1 (6 bases). The CDR3 consists of 15 residues. CDR1 and CDR2 from the germline V gene are MGHDK and SYGVNS. V was clipped by 3 bases and J by 2 bases, with 13 bases between them. DNA for the CDR3: TGTGCCAGCAGTGACGTTACAGGGTTTAACACTGAAGCTTTCTTT. Protein product: CASSDVTGFNTEAFF.

This chain joins TRBV25-1 and TRBJ2-7; TRBD1 might be the D (5 bases). Trimming removed 5 bases at V and 3 bases at J, with 17 bases between. The V gene's germline CDR1 is MGHDK and CDR2 SYGVNS. This CDR3 region has 15 residues. In DNA form, the CDR3 reads TGTGCCAGCAGTCGACAGACCCAGCCCAGCTACGAGCAGTACTTC. It is translated as CASSRQTQPSYEQYF.

The genes are TRBV7-2 and TRBJ1-1; D is unresolved. The CDR3 is made up of 16 amino acids. Germline-derived CDR1 and CDR2 are SGHTA and FQGNSA. Deletions cut 3 bases from V and 0 bases from J, with 14 bases between. The CDR3 here is CASSLPVNSLNTEAFF. For the CDR3, the DNA is TGTGCCAGCAGCTTGCCCGTAAACAGCCTGAACACTGAAGCTTTCTTT.

The chain employs TRBV6-5 and TRBJ1-1; perhaps TRBD1 as D (6 bases). This CDR3 is built from 15 residues. The V gene lost 7 bases and the J gene lost 0 bases, with 15 bases spanning the gap. From germline, CDR1 is MNHEY and CDR2 SVGAGI. For the CDR3, the DNA is TGTGCCAGCACTATAGGAGGGGGAATGAACACTGAAGCTTTCTTT. Translating gives CASTIGGGMNTEAFF.

The genes are TRBV11-1 and TRBJ2-1; D is uncertain. The CDR3 totals 14 residues. V lost 6 bases and J lost 3, with 12 bases in between. CDR1 SGHAT and CDR2 FQDESV come from the germline V gene (reference sequence). The CDR3 nucleotides are TGTGCCAGCAGTAAGTGGCTGAACTACAATGAGCAGTTCTTC. Translation gives CASSKWLNYNEQFF.

The rearrangement joins TRBV27 to TRBJ2-7; the D gene is possibly TRBD2 (5 bases). The length of the CDR3 is 17 residues. Germline V gene sequence: CDR1 MNHEY, CDR2 SMNVEV (reference sequence). V was clipped by 8 bases and J by 2 bases, with 25 bases between them. CDR3 bases: TGTGCCAGCCCTCGAAGCACGGGGTCCCTTTTCCCCTACGAGCAGTACTTC. This translates into CASPRSTGSLFPYEQYF.

This clone came up once. V usage is TRBV5-4 and J usage is TRBJ1-2; unclear D gene. Deletions cut 2 bases from V and 6 bases from J, with 14 bases between. Germline V gives CDR1 SGHNT, CDR2 YYREEE (reference sequence). The CDR3 has 14 amino acids. The DNA for the CDR3 is TGTGCCAGCAGCTTTCGCCACAGCGGTAATGGCTACACCTTC. It specifies CASSFRHSGNGYTF.

The chain joins TRBV30 to TRBJ2-7; 9 bases align to TRBD1. V lost 1 base, J lost 7 bases, and 11 bases stayed unmatched. The CDR3 runs 15 residues. Germline CDR1 is GTSNPN and CDR2 is SVGIG (reference sequence). The CDR3: CAWSAGTGHYDEQYF. CDR3 in DNA: TGTGCCTGGAGTGCCGGGACAGGGCACTATGATGAGCAGTACTTC.

This CDR3 reads CASSSWEGRTEAFF. As DNA, the CDR3 is TGTGCCAGCAGTTCATGGGAGGGGCGCACTGAAGCTTTCTTT. This chain joins TRBV6-5 and TRBJ1-1, with a tentative D call TRBD1 (5 bases). Trimming removed 4 bases from V and 4 bases from J, with 13 bases in between. Per germline, CDR1 MNHEY and CDR2 SVGAGI. This CDR3 comprises 14 residues.

This rearrangement joins TRBV2 to TRBJ2-5; unclear D gene. In germline, CDR1 is SNHLY, CDR2 FYNNEI. The CDR3 covers 16 residues. Trimming pared 3 bases from V and 5 bases from J, leaving 19 bases between. DNA of the CDR3: TGTGCCAGCAGTGATAACAGCGAAATAGGTGGGGAGACCCAGTACTTC. Translated: CASSDNSEIGGETQYF.

V usage is TRBV18 and J usage is TRBJ2-7; 10 nucleotides line up with TRBD2. The V and J ends lost 3 bases and 9 bases, in that order; junction bases with no gene match: 8. In germline, CDR1 is KGHSH, CDR2 LQKENI. The CDR3 covers 14 residues. This CDR3 is CASSPSGGATGQYF. The CDR3 nucleotides are TGTGCCAGCTCACCCAGCGGGGGGGCTACGGGGCAGTACTTC.

The gene calls are TRBV7-2 and TRBJ2-1, with 12 bases fitting TRBD2. Germline V gene lookup returns CDR1 SGHTA and CDR2 FQGNSA. CDR3 length: 15 amino acids. Germline trimming cut 4 bases from V and 6 bases from J; bases unmatched to any gene: 4. The CDR3 loop reads CASSSSGRVGNEQFF. In nucleotides, the CDR3 is TGTGCCAGCAGCTCTAGCGGGAGGGTGGGCAATGAGCAGTTCTTC.

The chain combines TRBV5-4 with TRBJ2-3; no definite D call. Germline V gene lookup returns CDR1 SGHNT and CDR2 YYREEE (reference sequence). The CDR3 extends over 16 amino acids. Trimming shortened V by 3 bases and J by 2 bases, and 16 bases separated the two germline ends. The CDR3 is CASSSGPGQPTDTQYF. The CDR3 DNA follows: TGTGCCAGCAGCTCCGGGCCAGGCCAACCCACAGATACGCAGTATTTT.

This clone was picked up one time. The V call is TRBV10-3, the J call TRBJ2-7; TRBD2 agrees at 14 bases. The CDR3 has 15 amino acids. Germline assignment: CDR1 ENHRY and CDR2 SYGVKD. Trimming removed 6 bases from V and 7 bases from J; junction bases left unmatched: 8. The CDR3 DNA reads TGTGCCATCAGCGGGACTAGCGGGAGTTCGCGTGAGCAGTACTTC. It is translated as CAISGTSGSSREQYF.

V is TRBV11-1 and J is TRBJ1-1, with 9 bases identical to TRBD1. V gave up 5 bases and J gave up 1 base; unmatched junction bases: 2. The CDR3 consists of 14 residues. The germline CDR1 and CDR2 sequences are SGHAT and FQDESV (reference sequence). CDR3 nucleotides: TGTGCCAGCAGCCGGGGACAGGGGAACACTGAAGCTTTCTTT. Translation: CASSRGQGNTEAFF.

The gene calls are TRBV4-2 and TRBJ2-7, with 13 bases aligning to TRBD2. The CDR3 length is 19 residues. The germline V gene has CDR1 LGHNA and CDR2 YNFKEQ. The V and J ends lost 0 bases and 0 bases, in that order; junction bases with no gene match: 8. This chain's CDR3 is CASSQEPGLAGTFSYEQYF. DNA for the CDR3: TGTGCCAGCAGCCAAGAACCGGGACTAGCGGGGACCTTCTCCTACGAGCAGTACTTC.

CDR3 sequence (DNA): TGCGCCAGCAGCCAATGGGACTCCCGCACAGATACGCAGTATTTT. It codes for CASSQWDSRTDTQYF. J is TRBJ2-3 and V is TRBV4-3; D may be TRBD2 (6 bases). Trimming took off 2 bases at V and 1 base at J, with 10 bases between the two ends. The V gene's germline CDR1 is LGHNA and CDR2 YSLEER. CDR3 length: 15 amino acids.